This TCR beta chain was found in a study of T cell clusters in autoimmune cytopenias. Study observations and caveats: Healthy donors had about 2.8-fold more exclusive TRB clusters than active autoimmune hepatitis patients. Clustering suggested that physiological T cell clusters were missing in primary autoimmune cytopenia patients.

TRB was amplified from roughly 0.25 ug of peripheral blood genomic DNA per sample. Multiplex touch-down PCR amplified TRB using TRB-A and TRB-B pools in one tube. TCRdb re-called the multiplex PCR reads and gives one entry per CDR3 protein, without DNA. The table lists 2,500 to 4,000 distinct CDR3 sequences. This clonotype is medium-sized by frequency. Its antigen is not known. The sequenced material came from peripheral blood. The TCR comes from a human donor with an autoimmune cytopenia or autoimmune hepatitis (not recorded which).

The CDR3 here is CASSSGQGAAPFQPQHF. The chain joins TRBV6-5 to TRBJ1-5; TCRdb's D call, TRBD1, is unchecked because there is no DNA. Germline lookup yields CDR1 MNHEY and CDR2 SVGAGI. This CDR3 has 17 amino acids.